These 13 T cell receptor beta chains were all obtained from the same sample, sequenced in a study of T cell clonotyping in hematopoietic cell transplantation. The table came from immunoSEQ multiplex PCR; TCRdb's copy has only in-frame clones and leaves some out. The sample holds about 36,000 clones; roughly 96% are singletons and the top ten take around 1.6%. The time point is: recipient sample about 28 days before transplant, after cytoreduction. The specimen comprised peripheral blood mononuclear cells, sampled before stem cell transplant. Every receptor here comes from a middle-aged man with chronic myeloid leukemia. Some clones in this sample may be carry-over from other donors' samples.

A few counts support this clone. CDR3 nucleotides: TGTGCCAGCACTTTCGGGCGCCTTAACACTGAAGCTTTCTTT. This gives the protein CASTFGRLNTEAFF. This rearrangement joins TRBV6-1 to TRBJ1-1; D unclear. The germline V gene encodes CDR1 MNHNS and CDR2 SASEGT. The CDR3 sequence is 14 residues long. With 7 bases removed from V and 2 bases from J, the gap between germline ends came to 14 bases.

The chain employs TRBV6-5 and TRBJ1-2; TRBD1 matches 8 bases. Germline assignment: CDR1 MNHEY and CDR2 SVGAGI. V lost 4 bases to trimming and J lost 4 bases; unmatched junction nucleotides: 2. This CDR3 spans 13 amino acids. CDR3 DNA: TGTGCCAGCAGTTGGACAGGGATCTATGGCTACACCTTC. Protein sequence: CASSWTGIYGYTF.

This clone was picked up one time. The genes are TRBV11-2 and TRBJ2-1, with 8 bases fitting TRBD1. V dropped 0 bases and J dropped 9; count of bases not matched to a gene: 10. Germline V gene sequence: CDR1 SGHAT, CDR2 FQNNGV. CDR3 length equals 16 residues. CDR3 in amino acids: CASSLDRTGGIGEQFF. In DNA, the CDR3 is TGTGCCAGCAGCTTAGATCGTACAGGGGGGATTGGTGAGCAGTTCTTC.

The V gene is TRBV28, the J gene TRBJ1-2; D may be TRBD1 (6 bases). This CDR3 spans 12 amino acids. Germline V gene lookup returns CDR1 MDHEN and CDR2 SYDVKM. V lost 10 bases and J 12 bases, leaving 21 bases between the germline ends. CDR3 bases: TGTGCCACCGCTCGGGGGGGCCCATTAAACACCTTC. Its protein is CATARGGPLNTF.

This chain uses TRBV5-1 with TRBJ2-7; no clear D gene. The CDR3 has 12 amino acids. The ends were cut back, 2 bases at V and 3 bases at J, with 6 bases in the middle. The germline V gene encodes CDR1 SGHRS and CDR2 YFSETQ. In nucleotides, the CDR3 is TGCGCCAGCAGCTTCAATGGCTACGAGCAGTACTTC. Translating it yields CASSFNGYEQYF. Drawing the rest from reference TRBV5-1 and TRBJ2-7, the complete variable domain is KAGVTQTPRYLIKTRGQQVTLSCSPISGHRSVSWYQQTPGQGLQFLFEYFSETQRNKGNFPGRFSGRQFSNSRSEMNVSTLELGDSALYLCASSFNGYEQYFGPGTRLTVT.

V usage is TRBV5-1 and J usage is TRBJ2-5; tentative D call: TRBD2 (7 bases). CDR1 is SGHRS and CDR2 is YFSETQ in the germline V gene. The CDR3 sequence is 15 residues long. V was cut by 3 bases and J by 5 bases, with 17 bases left in between. For the CDR3, the DNA is TGCGCCAGCAGCTCTAAAGGCGGGGGCCGCGAGACCCAGTACTTC. Encoded protein: CASSSKGGGRETQYF.

The chain couples TRBV30 to TRBJ2-5, with D hard to call. V lost 7 bases, J lost 2 bases, and 14 bases lay in between. CDR1 is GTSNPN and CDR2 is SVGIG in the germline V gene (reference sequence). This CDR3 is 13 amino acids long. CDR3 in DNA: TGTGCCTCGGCGAGACTGCAACAAGAGACCCAGTACTTC. Residues: CASARLQQETQYF.

V gene TRBV10-3 combines with J gene TRBJ1-2, with 11 positions matching TRBD1. J was trimmed by 5 bases and V by 10 bases; bases with no gene match: 9. The CDR3 sequence is 14 residues long. The germline V gene has CDR1 ENHRY and CDR2 SYGVKD. The CDR3, as DNA: TGTGCCACCCTGGGACAGGGGGTAAAGTATGGCTACACCTTC. Its protein is CATLGQGVKYGYTF.

This rearrangement joins TRBV9 to TRBJ2-3; D call uncertain. The CDR3 length is 17 residues. V was cut by 0 bases and J by 6 bases, with 20 bases left in between. The V gene's germline CDR1 is SGDLS and CDR2 YYNGEE. In DNA form, the CDR3 reads TGTGCCAGCAGCGTAGGTCCCGGCCTAGACCTTGCGGATACGCAGTATTTT. Amino acid sequence: CASSVGPGLDLADTQYF.

The gene calls are TRBV2 and TRBJ1-5, with a weak D call TRBD1 (6 bases). The CDR3 length is 14 residues. Germline V gene lookup returns CDR1 SNHLY and CDR2 FYNNEI. V was pared by 6 bases and J by 0 bases, with 9 bases between. The CDR3 here is CASRGQDSNQPQHF. CDR3 nucleotide sequence: TGTGCCAGCAGGGGACAAGATAGCAATCAGCCCCAGCATTTT.

CDR3 in DNA: TGTGCCAGCAGCTTTACAGGGGGCGCCTACGAGCAGTACTTC. This gives the protein CASSFTGGAYEQYF. The chain has TRBV5-8 and TRBJ2-7; 9 bases map to TRBD1. Trimming removed 2 bases from V and 2 bases from J; junction bases left unmatched: 2. CDR3 size: 14 residues. Germline values: CDR1 SGHTS, CDR2 YDEGEE.

This chain uses TRBV7-2 with TRBJ1-5; D gene ambiguous. Per the germline V gene, CDR1 is SGHTA and CDR2 is FQGNSA. The V and J ends lost 1 base and 2 bases respectively, with 9 bases between them. This CDR3 is 15 amino acids long. The CDR3 sequence is CASSLDRAGNQPQHF. In DNA, the CDR3 is TGTGCCAGCAGCTTAGATAGGGCCGGCAATCAGCCCCAGCATTTT.

V gene TRBV6-1 combines with J gene TRBJ2-2; no clear D. Looked up from germline, CDR1 is MNHNS and CDR2 is SASEGT. The germline V and J ends were trimmed by 8 bases and 2 bases, with 12 bases remaining between them. There are 14 residues in the CDR3. The CDR3 DNA sequence: TGTGCCAGCCGGATGGCAGACAACACCGGGGAGCTGTTTTTT. It yields the protein CASRMADNTGELFF.